This T cell receptor (beta chain) appears in the sequencing data of a study of T cell clonotyping in hematopoietic cell transplantation. Worth noting for this clone: The antigen remains undetermined.

Study findings and constraints: Few recipient clonotypes overlapped donors; over 97% were de novo at given depth.

TCRdb's table, derived via immunoSEQ multiplex PCR, lists solely in-frame clones and lacks some. The table includes about 76,000 clones, 90% to 96% detected once. Time point given: recipient sample about 28 days before transplant, after cytoreduction. The material sequenced was peripheral blood mononuclear cells, taken before stem cell transplant. The clonotype originates from a woman aged 50 to 60 with acute myeloid leukemia. Some clones in this sample may be carry-over from other donors' samples.

The CDR3 coding sequence is TGCGCCAGCAGCCAAGGGGGAGGAGCGGGGGGCCTCAGGACCCAGTACTTC. Its translation: CASSQGGGAGGLRTQYF. J is TRBJ2-5 and V is TRBV4-1, with TRBD2 matching 9 bases. The CDR3 runs to 17 residues. V gave up 1 base and J gave up 7 bases; unmatched junction bases: 13. Germline loops: CDR1 MGHRA, CDR2 YSYEKL.